The present T cell receptor (beta chain) was sequenced within a study of T-cell memory formation after mild COVID-19. At the level of the study: TCR clusters largely stayed donor specific.

The study, taken as a whole, reports: The pre-infection memory compartment contained some responding clones, suggesting cross-reactive memory joined. Confirmation of SARS-CoV-2 specificity was lacking for second-wave clones peaking day 37.

In regard to this clonotype: Its cognate antigen is unknown.

Researchers used 5'RACE with constant-segment primers to make TCR alpha and TCR beta cDNA libraries that carry sample barcodes and UMIs. TCRdb used MiXCR to reprocess the 5' RACE reads, holding one entry per CDR3 protein. The data show hundreds of thousands of distinct CDR3 sequences, 7.5% to 9.5% seen once. With 7 bases removed from V and 1 base from J, the gap between germline ends came to 17 bases. There are 15 residues in the CDR3. In germline, CDR1 is SEHNR, CDR2 FQNEAQ (reference sequence). Source material: PBMCs or a T cell subset sorted from them (not recorded which). This clonotype was obtained from a man between 18 and 35 years old who had mild COVID-19 (a few samples of this study predate the infection). Cell type and time point are not known. This sequence joins TRBV7-9 and TRBJ2-7; possibly TRBD1 or TRBD2 for D (7 bases each). This CDR3 reads CASTRQGGNSYEQYF. For the CDR3, the DNA is TGTGCCAGCACTCGACAGGGAGGGAATTCCTACGAGCAGTACTTC.